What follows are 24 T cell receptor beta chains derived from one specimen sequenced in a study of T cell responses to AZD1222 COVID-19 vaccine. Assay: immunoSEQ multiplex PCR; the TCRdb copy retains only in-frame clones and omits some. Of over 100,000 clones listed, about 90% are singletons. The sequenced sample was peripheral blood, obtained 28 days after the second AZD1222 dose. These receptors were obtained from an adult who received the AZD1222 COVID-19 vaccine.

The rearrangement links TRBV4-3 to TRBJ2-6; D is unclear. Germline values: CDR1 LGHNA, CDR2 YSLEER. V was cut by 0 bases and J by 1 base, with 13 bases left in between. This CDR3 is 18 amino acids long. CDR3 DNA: TGCGCCAGCAGCCAAGATTGGGTGGTGGGGTCTGGGGCCAACGTCCTGACTTTC. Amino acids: CASSQDWVVGSGANVLTF.

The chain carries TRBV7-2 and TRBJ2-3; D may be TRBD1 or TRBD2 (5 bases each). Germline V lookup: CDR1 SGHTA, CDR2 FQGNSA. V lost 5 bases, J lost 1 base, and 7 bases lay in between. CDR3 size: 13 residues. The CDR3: CASSGDGTDTQYF. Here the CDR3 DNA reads TGTGCCAGCAGCGGGGACGGCACAGATACGCAGTATTTT.

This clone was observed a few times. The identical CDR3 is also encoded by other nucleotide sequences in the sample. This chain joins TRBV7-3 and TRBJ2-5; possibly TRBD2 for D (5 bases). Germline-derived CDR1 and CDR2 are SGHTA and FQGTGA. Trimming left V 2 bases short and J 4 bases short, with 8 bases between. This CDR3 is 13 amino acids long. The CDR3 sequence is CASSLREGETQYF. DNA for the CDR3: TGTGCCAGCAGCTTACGGGAAGGAGAGACCCAGTACTTC.

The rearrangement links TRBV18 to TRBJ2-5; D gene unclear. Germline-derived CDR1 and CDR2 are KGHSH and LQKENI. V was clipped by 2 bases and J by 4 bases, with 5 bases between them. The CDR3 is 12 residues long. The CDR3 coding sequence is TGTGCCAGCTCACCAGCCGGAGAGACCCAGTACTTC. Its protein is CASSPAGETQYF. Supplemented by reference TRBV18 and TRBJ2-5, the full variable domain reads NAGVMQNPRHLVRRRGQEARLRCSPMKGHSHVYWYRQLPEEGLKFMVYLQKENIIDESGMPKERFSAEFPKEGPSILRIQQVVRGDSAAYFCASSPAGETQYFGPGTRLLVL.

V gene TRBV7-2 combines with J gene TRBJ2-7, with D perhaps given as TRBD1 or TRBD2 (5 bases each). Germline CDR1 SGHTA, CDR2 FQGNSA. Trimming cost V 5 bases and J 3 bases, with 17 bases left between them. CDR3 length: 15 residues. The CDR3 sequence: CASSPSWGSHYEQYF. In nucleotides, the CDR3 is TGTGCCAGCAGCCCCTCTTGGGGGAGCCACTACGAGCAGTACTTC.

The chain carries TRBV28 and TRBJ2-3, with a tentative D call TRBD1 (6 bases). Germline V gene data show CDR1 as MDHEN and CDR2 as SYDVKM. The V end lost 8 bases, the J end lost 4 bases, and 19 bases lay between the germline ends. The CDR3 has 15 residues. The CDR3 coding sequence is TGTGCCAGCTCGACCCCGAACACAGGGTCAGATACGCAGTATTTT. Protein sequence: CASSTPNTGSDTQYF.

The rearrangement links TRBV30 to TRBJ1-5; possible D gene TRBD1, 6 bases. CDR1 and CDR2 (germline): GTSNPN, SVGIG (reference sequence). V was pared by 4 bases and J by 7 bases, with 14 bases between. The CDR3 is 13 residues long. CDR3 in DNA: TGTGCCTGGACTGGGGGCAGTCAACAGCCCCAGCATTTT. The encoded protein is CAWTGGSQQPQHF.

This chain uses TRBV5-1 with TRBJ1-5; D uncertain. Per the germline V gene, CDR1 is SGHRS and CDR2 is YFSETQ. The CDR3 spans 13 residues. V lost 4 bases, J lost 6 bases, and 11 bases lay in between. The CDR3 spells CASSPGGFQPQHF. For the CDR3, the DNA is TGCGCCAGCAGCCCGGGAGGTTTTCAGCCCCAGCATTTT.

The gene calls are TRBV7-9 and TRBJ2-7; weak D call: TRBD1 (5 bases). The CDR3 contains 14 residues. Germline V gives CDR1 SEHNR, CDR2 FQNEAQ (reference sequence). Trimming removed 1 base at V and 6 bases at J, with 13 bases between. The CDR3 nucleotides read TGTGCCAGCAGCTTAGGGATCAGGGTTGGCGAGCAGTACTTC. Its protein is CASSLGIRVGEQYF.

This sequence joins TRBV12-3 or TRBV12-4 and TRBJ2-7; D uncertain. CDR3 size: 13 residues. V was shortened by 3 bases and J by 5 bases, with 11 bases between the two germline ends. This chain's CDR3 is CASSLGPANEQYF. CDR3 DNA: TGTGCCAGCAGTTTGGGCCCAGCTAACGAGCAGTACTTC.

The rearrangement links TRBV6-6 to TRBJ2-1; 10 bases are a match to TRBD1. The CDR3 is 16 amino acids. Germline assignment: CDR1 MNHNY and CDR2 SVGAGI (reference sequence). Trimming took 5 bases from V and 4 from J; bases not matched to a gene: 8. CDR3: CASSRDRGASYNEQFF. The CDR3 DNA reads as TGTGCCAGCAGTCGGGACAGGGGCGCCTCATACAATGAGCAGTTCTTC.

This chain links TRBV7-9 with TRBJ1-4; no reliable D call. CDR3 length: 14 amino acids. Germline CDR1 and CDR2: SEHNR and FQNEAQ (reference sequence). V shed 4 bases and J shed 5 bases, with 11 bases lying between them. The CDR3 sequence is CASSSQDGNEKLFF. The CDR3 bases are TGTGCCAGCAGCTCCCAGGACGGGAATGAAAAACTGTTTTTT.

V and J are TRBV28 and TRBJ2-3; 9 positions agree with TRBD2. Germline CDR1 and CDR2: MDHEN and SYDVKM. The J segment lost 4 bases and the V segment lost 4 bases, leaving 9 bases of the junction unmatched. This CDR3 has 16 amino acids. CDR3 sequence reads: CASSSRREGLADTQYF. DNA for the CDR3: TGTGCCAGCAGTTCGAGGCGGGAGGGCCTTGCAGATACGCAGTATTTT.

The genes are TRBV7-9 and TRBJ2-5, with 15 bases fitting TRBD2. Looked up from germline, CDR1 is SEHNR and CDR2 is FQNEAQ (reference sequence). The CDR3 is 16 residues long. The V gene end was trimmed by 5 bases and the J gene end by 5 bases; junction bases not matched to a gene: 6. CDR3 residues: CASSPGLAGGGETQYF. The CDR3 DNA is TGTGCCAGCAGCCCGGGACTAGCGGGGGGCGGGGAGACCCAGTACTTC. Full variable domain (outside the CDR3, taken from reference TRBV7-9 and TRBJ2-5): DTGVSQNPRHKITKRGQNVTFRCDPISEHNRLYWYRQTLGQGPEFLTYFQNEAQLEKSRLLSDRFSAERPKGSFSTLEIQRTEQGDSAMYLCASSPGLAGGGETQYFGPGTRLLVL.

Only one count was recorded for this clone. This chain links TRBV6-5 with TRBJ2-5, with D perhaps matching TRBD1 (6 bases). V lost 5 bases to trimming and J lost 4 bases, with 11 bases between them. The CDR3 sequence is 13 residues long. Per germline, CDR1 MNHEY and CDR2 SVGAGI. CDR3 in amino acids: CASSSSRGETQYF. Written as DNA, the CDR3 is TGTGCCAGCAGTAGTAGCAGGGGAGAGACCCAGTACTTC.

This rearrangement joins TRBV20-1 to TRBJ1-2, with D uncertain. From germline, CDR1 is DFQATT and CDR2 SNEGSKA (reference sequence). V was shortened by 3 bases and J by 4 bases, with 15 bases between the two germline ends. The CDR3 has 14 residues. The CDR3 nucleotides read TGCAGTGCTAGTGTAACTCAGGCCCTCTATGGCTACACCTTC. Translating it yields CSASVTQALYGYTF.

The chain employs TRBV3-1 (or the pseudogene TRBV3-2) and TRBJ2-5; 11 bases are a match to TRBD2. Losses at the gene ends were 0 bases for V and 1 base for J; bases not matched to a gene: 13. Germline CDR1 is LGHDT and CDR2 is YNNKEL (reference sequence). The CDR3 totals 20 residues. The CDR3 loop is CASSQDARVAGGPGQETQYF. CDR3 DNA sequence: TGTGCCAGCAGCCAAGATGCGAGGGTAGCGGGAGGGCCGGGCCAAGAGACCCAGTACTTC.

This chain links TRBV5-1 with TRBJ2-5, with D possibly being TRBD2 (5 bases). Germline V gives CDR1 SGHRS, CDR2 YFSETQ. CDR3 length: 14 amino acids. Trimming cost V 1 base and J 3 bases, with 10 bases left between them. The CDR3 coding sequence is TGCGCCAGCAGCTTGAGTAGCGTGGAAGAGACCCAGTACTTC. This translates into CASSLSSVEETQYF.

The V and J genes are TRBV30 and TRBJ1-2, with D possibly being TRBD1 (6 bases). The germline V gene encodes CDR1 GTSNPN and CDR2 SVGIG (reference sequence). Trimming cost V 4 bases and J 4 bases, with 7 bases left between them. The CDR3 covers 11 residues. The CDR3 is CAWTTGYGYTF. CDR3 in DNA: TGTGCCTGGACGACAGGCTATGGCTACACCTTC.

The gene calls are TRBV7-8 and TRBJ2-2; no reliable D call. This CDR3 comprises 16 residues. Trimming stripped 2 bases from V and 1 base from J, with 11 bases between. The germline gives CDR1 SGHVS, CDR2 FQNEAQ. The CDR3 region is CASSLQSVRNTGELFF. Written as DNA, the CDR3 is TGTGCCAGCAGCTTACAGTCTGTCAGGAACACCGGGGAGCTGTTTTTT.

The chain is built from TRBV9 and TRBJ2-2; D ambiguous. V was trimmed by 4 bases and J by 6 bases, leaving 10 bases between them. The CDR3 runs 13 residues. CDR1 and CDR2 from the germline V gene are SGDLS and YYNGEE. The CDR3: CASSLPRPGELFF. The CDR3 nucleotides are TGTGCCAGCAGCCTTCCCAGGCCCGGGGAGCTGTTTTTT.

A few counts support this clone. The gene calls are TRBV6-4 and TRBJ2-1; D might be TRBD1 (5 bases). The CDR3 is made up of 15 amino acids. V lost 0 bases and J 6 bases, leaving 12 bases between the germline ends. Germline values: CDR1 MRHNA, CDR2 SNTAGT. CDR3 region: CASSDSKAGSNEQFF. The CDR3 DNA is TGTGCCAGCAGTGACTCGAAGGCAGGGTCCAATGAGCAGTTCTTC.

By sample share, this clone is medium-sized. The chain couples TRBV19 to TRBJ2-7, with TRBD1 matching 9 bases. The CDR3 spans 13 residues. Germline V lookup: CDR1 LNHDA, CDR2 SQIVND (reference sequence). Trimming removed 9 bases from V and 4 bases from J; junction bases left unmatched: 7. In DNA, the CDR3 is TGTGCCAGCTGGACAGGGGTGTCTTACGAGCAGTACTTC. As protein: CASWTGVSYEQYF. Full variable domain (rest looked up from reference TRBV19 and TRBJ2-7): DGGITQSPKYLFRKEGQNVTLSCEQNLNHDAMYWYRQDPGQGLRLIYYSQIVNDFQKGDIAEGYSVSREKKESFPLTVTSAQKNPTAFYLCASWTGVSYEQYFGPGTRLTVT.

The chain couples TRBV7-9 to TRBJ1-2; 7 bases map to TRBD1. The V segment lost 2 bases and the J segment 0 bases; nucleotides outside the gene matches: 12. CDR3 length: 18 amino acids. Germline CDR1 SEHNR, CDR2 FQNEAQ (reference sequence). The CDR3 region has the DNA TGTGCCAGCAGCTTACCGGGACAGTTGAAGCCAGCTAACTATGGCTACACCTTC. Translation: CASSLPGQLKPANYGYTF.